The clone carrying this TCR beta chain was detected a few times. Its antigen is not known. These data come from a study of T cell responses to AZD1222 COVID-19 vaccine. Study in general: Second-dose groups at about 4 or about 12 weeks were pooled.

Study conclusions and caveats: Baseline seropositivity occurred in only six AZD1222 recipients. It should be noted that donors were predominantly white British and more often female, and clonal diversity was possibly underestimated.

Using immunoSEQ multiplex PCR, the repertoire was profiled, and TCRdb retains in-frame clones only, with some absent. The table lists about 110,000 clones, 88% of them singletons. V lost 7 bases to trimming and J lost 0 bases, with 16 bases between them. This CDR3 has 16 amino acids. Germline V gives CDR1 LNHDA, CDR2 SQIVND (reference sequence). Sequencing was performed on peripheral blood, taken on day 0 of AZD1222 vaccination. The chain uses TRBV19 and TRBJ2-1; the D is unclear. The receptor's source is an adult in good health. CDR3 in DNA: TGTGCCAGTACTTTACATCCCCTGAGCTCCTACAATGAGCAGTTCTTC. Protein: CASTLHPLSSYNEQFF. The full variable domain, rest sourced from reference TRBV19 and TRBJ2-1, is DGGITQSPKYLFRKEGQNVTLSCEQNLNHDAMYWYRQDPGQGLRLIYYSQIVNDFQKGDIAEGYSVSREKKESFPLTVTSAQKNPTAFYLCASTLHPLSSYNEQFFGPGTRLTVL.